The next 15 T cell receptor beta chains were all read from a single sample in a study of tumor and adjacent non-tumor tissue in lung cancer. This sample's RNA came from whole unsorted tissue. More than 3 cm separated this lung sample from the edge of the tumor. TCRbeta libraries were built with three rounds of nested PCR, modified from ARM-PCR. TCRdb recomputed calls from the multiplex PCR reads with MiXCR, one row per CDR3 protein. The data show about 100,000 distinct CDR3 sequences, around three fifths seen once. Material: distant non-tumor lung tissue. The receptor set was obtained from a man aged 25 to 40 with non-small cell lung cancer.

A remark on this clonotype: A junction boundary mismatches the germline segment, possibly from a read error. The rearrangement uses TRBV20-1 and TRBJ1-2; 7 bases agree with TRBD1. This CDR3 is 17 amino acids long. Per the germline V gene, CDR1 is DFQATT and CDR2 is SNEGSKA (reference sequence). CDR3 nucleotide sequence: TGCAATGCTACCCCAACAGGGGACCGTGTGCGGCTCTATGGCTACATCTTC. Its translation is CNATPTGDRVRLYGYIF.

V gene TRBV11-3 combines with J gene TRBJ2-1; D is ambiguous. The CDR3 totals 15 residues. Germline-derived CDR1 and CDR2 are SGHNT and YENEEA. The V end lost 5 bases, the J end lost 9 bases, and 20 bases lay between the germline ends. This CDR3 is CASSLRRARAFEQFF. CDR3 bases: TGTGCCAGCAGCCTACGCCGCGCCCGGGCCTTTGAGCAGTTCTTC.

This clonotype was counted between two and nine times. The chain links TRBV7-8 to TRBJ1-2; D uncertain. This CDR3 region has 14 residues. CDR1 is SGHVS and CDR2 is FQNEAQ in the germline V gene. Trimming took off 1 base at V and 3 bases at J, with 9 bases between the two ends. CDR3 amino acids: CASSLDAEDYGYTF. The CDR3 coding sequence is TGTGCCAGCAGCTTAGACGCAGAGGACTATGGCTACACCTTC.

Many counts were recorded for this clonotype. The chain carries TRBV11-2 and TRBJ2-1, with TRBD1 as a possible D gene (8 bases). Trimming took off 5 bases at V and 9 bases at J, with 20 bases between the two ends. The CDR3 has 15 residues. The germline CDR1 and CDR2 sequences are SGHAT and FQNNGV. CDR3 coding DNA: TGTGCCAGCAGCCCGACGCTGACAGGGGAGGGTGAGCAGTTCTTC. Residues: CASSPTLTGEGEQFF.

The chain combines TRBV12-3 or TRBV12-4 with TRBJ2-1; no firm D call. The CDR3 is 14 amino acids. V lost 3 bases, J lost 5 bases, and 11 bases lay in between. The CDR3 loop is CASSFGRRHNEQFF. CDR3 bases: TGTGCCAGCAGTTTCGGCAGACGACACAATGAGCAGTTCTTC.

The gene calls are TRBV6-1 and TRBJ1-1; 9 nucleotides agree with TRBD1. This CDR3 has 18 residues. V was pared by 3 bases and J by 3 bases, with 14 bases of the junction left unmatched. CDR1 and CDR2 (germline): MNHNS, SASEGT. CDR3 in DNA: TGTGCCAGCAGTGATACAGGGGGCACTCCGGCGTGGGACACTGAAGCTTTCTTT. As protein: CASSDTGGTPAWDTEAFF.

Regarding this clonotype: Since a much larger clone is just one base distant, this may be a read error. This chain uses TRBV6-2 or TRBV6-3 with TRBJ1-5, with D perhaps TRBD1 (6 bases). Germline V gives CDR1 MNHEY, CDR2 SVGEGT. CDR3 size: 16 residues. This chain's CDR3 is CASSPPGVSSNQPQQF. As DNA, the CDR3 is TGTGCCAGCAGCCCGCCAGGGGTTAGTAGCAATCAGCCCCAGCAATTT.

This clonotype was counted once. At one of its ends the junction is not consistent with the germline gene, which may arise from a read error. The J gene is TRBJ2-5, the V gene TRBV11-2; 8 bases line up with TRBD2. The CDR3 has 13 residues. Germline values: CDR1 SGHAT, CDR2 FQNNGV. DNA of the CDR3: TGTACCAGCGATACTAGCGGTCAAGAGCCCCAGCACTTC. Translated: CTSDTSGQEPQHF. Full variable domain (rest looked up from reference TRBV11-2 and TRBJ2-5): EAGVAQSPRYKIIEKRQSVAFWCNPISGHATLYWYQQILGQGPKLLIQFQNNGVVDDSQLPKDRFSAERLKGVDSTLKIQPAKLEDSAVYLCTSDTSGQEPQHFGPGTRLLVL.

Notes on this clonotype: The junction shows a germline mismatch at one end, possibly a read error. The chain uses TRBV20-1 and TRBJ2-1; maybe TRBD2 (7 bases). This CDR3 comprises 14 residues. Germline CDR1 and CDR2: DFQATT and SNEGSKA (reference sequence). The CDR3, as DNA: TGCAGTGCTAGACGACCGGGGGGCTACAATGAGCAATTCTTC. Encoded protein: CSARRPGGYNEQFF.

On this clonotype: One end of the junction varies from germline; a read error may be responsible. DNA of the CDR3: TGTGCCAGCAGCTTAGGACAGTTCAGAGGCACTAGCGTGATGGCCAATGAGCAGATCTTC. Protein sequence: CASSLGQFRGTSVMANEQIF. The V gene is TRBV11-2, the J gene TRBJ2-1, with 7 bases lining up with TRBD2. Germline V lookup: CDR1 SGHAT, CDR2 FQNNGV. There are 20 residues in the CDR3.

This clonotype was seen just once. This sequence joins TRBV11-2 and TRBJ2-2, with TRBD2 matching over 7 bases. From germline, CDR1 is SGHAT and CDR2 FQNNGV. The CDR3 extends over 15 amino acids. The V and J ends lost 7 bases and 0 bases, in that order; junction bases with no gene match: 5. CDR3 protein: CASIYGLANTGELFF. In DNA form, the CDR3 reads TGTGCCAGCATCTACGGACTAGCGAACACCGGGGAGCTGTTTTTT.

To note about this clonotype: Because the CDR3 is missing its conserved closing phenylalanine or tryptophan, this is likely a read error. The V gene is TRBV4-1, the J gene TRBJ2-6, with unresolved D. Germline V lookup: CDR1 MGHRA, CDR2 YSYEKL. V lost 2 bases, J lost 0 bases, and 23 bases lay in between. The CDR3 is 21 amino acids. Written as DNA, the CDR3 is TGCGCCAGCAGCCAATTCCCCCGGTTAGGGTCAGCCAGCTCTGGGGCCAACGTCCTGACTTTA. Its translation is CASSQFPRLGSASSGANVLTL.

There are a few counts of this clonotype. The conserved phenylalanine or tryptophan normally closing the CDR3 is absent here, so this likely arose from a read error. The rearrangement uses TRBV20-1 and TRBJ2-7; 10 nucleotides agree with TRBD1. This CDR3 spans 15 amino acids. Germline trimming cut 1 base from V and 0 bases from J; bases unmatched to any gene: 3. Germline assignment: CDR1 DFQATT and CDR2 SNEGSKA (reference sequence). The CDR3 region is CSARGTGGFSYEQYS. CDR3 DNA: TGCAGTGCTAGAGGGACAGGGGGTTTCTCCTACGAGCAGTACTCC.

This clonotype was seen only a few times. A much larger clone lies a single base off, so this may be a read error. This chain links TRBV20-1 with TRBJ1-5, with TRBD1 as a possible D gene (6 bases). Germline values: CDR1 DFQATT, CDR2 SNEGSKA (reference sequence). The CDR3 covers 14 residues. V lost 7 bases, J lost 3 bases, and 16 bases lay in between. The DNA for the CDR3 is TGCAGTGTCAAACCTAGGGACATCAATCAGCCCCAGCATTTT. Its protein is CSVKPRDINQPQHF.

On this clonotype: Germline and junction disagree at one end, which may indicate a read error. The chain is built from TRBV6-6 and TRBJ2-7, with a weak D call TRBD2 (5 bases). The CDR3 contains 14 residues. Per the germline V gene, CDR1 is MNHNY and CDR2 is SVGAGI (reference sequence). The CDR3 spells CASREPGMIYEQYF. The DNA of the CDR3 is TGTGCCAGCAGGGAACCGGGAATGATCTACGAGCAATACTTC.